This T cell receptor beta chain was observed in a study of cytomegalovirus exposure and HLA in healthy donors. Notes on the study in general: Association with HLA alleles at 0.05 false discovery rate was found for around 15,000 TCR beta sequences in a later analysis. CMV serostatus stood as the only immune exposure information on hand.

The PCR employed 60 Vbeta primers together with 13 Jbeta primers. The protocol was immunoSEQ multiplex PCR, while the TCRdb copy is restricted to in-frame clones and leaves out a portion. Among under 200,000 clones listed, about 70% were seen once. As for this clone: Its antigen is not identified.

This clonotype was obtained from a woman in her 30s in good health and CMV-seronegative. Specimen: PBMCs.

In nucleotides, the CDR3 is TGTGCCAGCAGCCGCCGGACAGTCGACACCGGGGAGCTGTTTTTT. Protein: CASSRRTVDTGELFF. V gene TRBV5-5 combines with J gene TRBJ2-2; tentative D call: TRBD1 (6 bases). The CDR3 spans 15 residues. V was cut by 4 bases and J by 3 bases, with 13 bases left in between. CDR1 and CDR2 from the germline V gene are SGHKS and YYEKEE (reference sequence).